A selection of T cell receptor beta chains follows, all from one sample in a study of patients and donors after allogeneic stem cell transplantation. TCRdb used MiXCR to reprocess the RT-PCR reads, holding one entry per CDR3 protein. Of about 960,000 distinct CDR3 sequences in the sample, roughly 18% were seen once. The sequencing input was blood, either unsorted or a sorted T cell fraction (not recorded which). The receptors were sampled from a human donor who was either an allogeneic HSCT recipient or a stem cell or donor lymphocyte infusion donor (not recorded which). It is not recorded whose cells these are; they may come from a transplant donor. Each CDR3 is given with its conserved first and last residue. The order of the fields is clone size, J gene, D gene, V gene, CDR3 DNA, CDR3 protein. The D gene is left open where the match is weak. Clone sizes are given selectively: once, few, many, or a class where the clone is expanded.

size: NA; J: TRBJ2-5; D: NA; V: TRBV4-1; DNA: TGCGCCAGCAGCCAAGGGAACAGGAGGGAGACCCAGTACTTC; CDR3: CASSQGNRRETQYF
size: few; J: TRBJ1-2; D: NA; V: TRBV25-1; DNA: TGTGCCAGCAAATTCGGCACAGGACGCTATGGCTACACCTTC; CDR3: CASKFGTGRYGYTF
size: few; J: TRBJ2-3; D: NA; V: TRBV12-3/TRBV12-4; DNA: TGTGCCAGCAGTTTATCGGCTGTGGGGGCGCCCGTTACCGACAATACGCAGTATTTT; CDR3: CASSLSAVGAPVTDNTQYF
size: NA; J: TRBJ1-6; D: NA; V: TRBV12-3/TRBV12-4; DNA: TGTGCCAGCACCTTAAAGGGTTCACCCCTCCACTTT; CDR3: CASTLKGSPLHF
size: few; J: TRBJ1-6; D: NA; V: TRBV6-1; DNA: TGTGCCAGCACCCAGCAGGGGAATTCACCCCTCCACTTT; CDR3: CASTQQGNSPLHF
size: NA; J: TRBJ2-1; D: NA; V: TRBV30; DNA: TGTGCCTGGAGCCATACAGGGTACAATGAGCAGTTCTTC; CDR3: CAWSHTGYNEQFF
size: many; J: TRBJ2-7; D: TRBD1; V: TRBV4-1; DNA: TGCGCCAGCAGCTACCGGGACAGAAGCTCCTACGAGCAGTACTTC; CDR3: CASSYRDRSSYEQYF
size: few; J: TRBJ2-2; D: NA; V: TRBV20-1; DNA: TGCAGTGCTAGGTCCCAGAACACCGGGGAGCTGTTTTTT; CDR3: CSARSQNTGELFF
size: NA; J: TRBJ1-2; D: NA; V: TRBV7-2; DNA: TGTGCCAGCAGCCACCGCGGAGGGTTGTGGGGCTACACCTTC; CDR3: CASSHRGGLWGYTF
size: few; J: TRBJ1-6; D: NA; V: TRBV29-1; DNA: TGCAGCGCCAAACGCATTTCACCCCTCCACTTT; CDR3: CSAKRISPLHF
size: NA; J: TRBJ2-3; D: NA; V: TRBV20-1; DNA: TGCAGTGCTAGTGTGACAGGTGATTACAGAGATACGCAGTATTTT; CDR3: CSASVTGDYRDTQYF
size: NA; J: TRBJ2-7; D: NA; V: TRBV6-5; DNA: TGTGCCAGCAGTTACTCGGATTCCGGCAGGGTCGGTTTCCACGAGCAGTACTTC; CDR3: CASSYSDSGRVGFHEQYF
size: few; J: TRBJ2-3; D: NA; V: TRBV11-2; DNA: TGTGCCAGCAGCCTATCTTTTAGTCGGGATACGCAGTATTTT; CDR3: CASSLSFSRDTQYF
size: NA; J: TRBJ1-4; D: NA; V: TRBV27; DNA: TGTGCCAGCAGGGCGGGCCGCAGGGGAAGTGAAAAACTGTTTTTT; CDR3: CASRAGRRGSEKLFF
size: NA; J: TRBJ2-7; D: NA; V: TRBV6-1; DNA: TGTGCCAGCTCGGGTATGAGGGGAGGCGAGCAGTACTTC; CDR3: CASSGMRGGEQYF
size: many; J: TRBJ2-7; D: NA; V: TRBV5-6; DNA: TGTGCCAGCAGGTTAAAACAGCGGCCTGACGAGCAGTACTTC; CDR3: CASRLKQRPDEQYF
size: NA; J: TRBJ1-2; D: TRBD1; V: TRBV4-2; DNA: TGTGCCAGCAGCCACAGACAGGGAACCTACTATGGCTACACCTTC; CDR3: CASSHRQGTYYGYTF
size: few; J: TRBJ1-3; D: NA; V: TRBV15; DNA: TGTGCCACCAGCAGAGATAGCAGCTCTGGAAACACCATATATTTT; CDR3: CATSRDSSSGNTIYF
size: few; J: TRBJ1-5; D: NA; V: TRBV12-3/TRBV12-4; DNA: TGTGCCAGCACCTCGGAGGCGCGACAGCCCCAGCATTTT; CDR3: CASTSEARQPQHF
size: NA; J: TRBJ1-4; D: TRBD1; V: TRBV7-8; DNA: TGTGCCAGCAGCTTACGGGACAGGGGAAGCGAAAAACTGTTTTTT; CDR3: CASSLRDRGSEKLFF
size: many; J: TRBJ1-5; D: NA; V: TRBV4-3; DNA: TGCGCCAGCAGCCCGGGGACTTGGAATCAGCCCCAGCATTTT; CDR3: CASSPGTWNQPQHF
size: few; J: TRBJ2-7; D: TRBD2; V: TRBV7-9; DNA: TGTGCCAGCAGCTCGACGACTAGCGGATACTCTTACGAGCGGTACTTC; CDR3: CASSSTTSGYSYERYF
size: NA; J: TRBJ1-1; D: TRBD1; V: TRBV12-3/TRBV12-4; DNA: TGTGCCAGCAGGACAGGGGGCTGGGGCACTGAAGCTTTCTTT; CDR3: CASRTGGWGTEAFF
size: few; J: TRBJ2-2; D: NA; V: TRBV5-1; DNA: TGCGCCAGCAGCTCTCTACCTGGGACCTCGCACACCGGGGAGCTGTTTTTT; CDR3: CASSSLPGTSHTGELFF
size: NA; J: TRBJ2-3; D: NA; V: TRBV5-1; DNA: TGCGCCAGCAGCTCGCTGGACAACACAGATACGCAGTATTTT; CDR3: CASSSLDNTDTQYF
size: NA; J: TRBJ2-5; D: NA; V: TRBV2; DNA: TGTGCCAGCAGTGCCCGGACGGAAGAGACCCAGTACTTC; CDR3: CASSARTEETQYF
size: NA; J: TRBJ1-6; D: NA; V: TRBV12-3/TRBV12-4; DNA: TGTGCCAGCTCTAAGCGGCAGGTCTCCTATAATTCACCCCTCCACTTT; CDR3: CASSKRQVSYNSPLHF
size: NA; J: TRBJ2-2; D: NA; V: TRBV6-1; DNA: TGTGCCAGCCTAAGGGGGTTTAGGGAGACCGGGGAGCTGTTTTTT; CDR3: CASLRGFRETGELFF
size: NA; J: TRBJ1-4; D: NA; V: TRBV9; DNA: TGTGCCAGCGGACAGACCGCAACTAATGAAAAACTGTTTTTT; CDR3: CASGQTATNEKLFF
size: NA; J: TRBJ2-1; D: TRBD2; V: TRBV24-1; DNA: TGTGCCACCGCCGGGACTAGCGGGGCGAGCTCCTACAATGAGCAGTTCTTC; CDR3: CATAGTSGASSYNEQFF
size: few; J: TRBJ2-7; D: TRBD2; V: TRBV6-5; DNA: TGTGCCAGCCGTTCCGGGACTACCCCCCAGCAGTACTTC; CDR3: CASRSGTTPQQYF
size: few; J: TRBJ2-1; D: NA; V: TRBV4-3; DNA: TGCGCCAGCAGCCAAGAGGCGGCAGGGCCCCCCTACAATGAGCAGTTCTTC; CDR3: CASSQEAAGPPYNEQFF
size: few; J: TRBJ1-6; D: NA; V: TRBV11-1; DNA: TGTGCCAGCAGCTTAGTTCCAGGGACGGGTTCACCCCTCCACTTT; CDR3: CASSLVPGTGSPLHF
size: NA; J: TRBJ1-2; D: TRBD1; V: TRBV20-1; DNA: TGCAGTGCCCCGGACAGGGGCGTCCCTACTAACTATGGCTACACCTTC; CDR3: CSAPDRGVPTNYGYTF
size: NA; J: TRBJ2-7; D: TRBD2; V: TRBV3-1; DNA: TGTGCCAGCAGCCCGCTTACTAGCGCCGGTCGTGTCTACGAGCAGTACTTC; CDR3: CASSPLTSAGRVYEQYF
size: NA; J: TRBJ1-1; D: NA; V: TRBV6-4; DNA: TGTGCCAGCAGTGCTTCATCGGGGGGCACTGAAGCTTTCTTT; CDR3: CASSASSGGTEAFF
size: NA; J: TRBJ1-2; D: NA; V: TRBV20-1; DNA: TGCAGTGCTAGTTGGGGTTTCGATGGCTACACCTTC; CDR3: CSASWGFDGYTF
size: few; J: TRBJ2-7; D: TRBD1; V: TRBV12-3/TRBV12-4; DNA: TGTGCCAGCAGTCAGCTTGCCCGACAGGGGGTTACCTACGAGCAGTACTTC; CDR3: CASSQLARQGVTYEQYF
size: few; J: TRBJ1-5; D: NA; V: TRBV20-1; DNA: TGCAGTGCTAGAGATCTTAGTCAGGACCATCAGCCCCAGCATTTT; CDR3: CSARDLSQDHQPQHF
size: few; J: TRBJ1-4; D: NA; V: TRBV5-1; DNA: TGCGCCAGCAGCCCGGACGGCAGGACTAATGAAAAACTGTTTTTT; CDR3: CASSPDGRTNEKLFF
size: NA; J: TRBJ1-2; D: NA; V: TRBV4-3; DNA: TGCGCCAGCAGCCAAGACCCCAGGGGAGGTGGCTACACCTTC; CDR3: CASSQDPRGGGYTF
size: few; J: TRBJ1-4; D: NA; V: TRBV12-3/TRBV12-4; DNA: TGTGCCAGCAGAAAAGTCGGACGTGTTGAAAAACTGTTTTTT; CDR3: CASRKVGRVEKLFF